Below, one T cell receptor beta chain is given with its context. This sample is drawn from a study of T-cell reconstitution after alpha-beta-depleted transplantation in children. TCRbeta library preparation incorporated unique molecular identifiers. MiXCR, run by TCRdb on the PCR reads, gives a single entry per CDR3 protein. The sample holds 250,000 to 300,000 distinct CDR3 sequences, nearly 10% seen once. The germline gives CDR1 SEHNR, CDR2 FQNEAQ (reference sequence). The CDR3 has 14 amino acids. After removal of 7 bases from V and 7 bases from J, the junction contained 7 bases not matched to a gene.

The sequence derives from a human donor who donated a stem cell graft to a child with SCID. Sequencing used PBMCs from the stem cell graft donor, obtained from the stem cell graft. This rearrangement joins TRBV7-9 to TRBJ2-1; TRBD1 matches 10 bases. This chain's CDR3 is CASTPGQGGNEQFF. DNA for the CDR3: TGTGCCAGCACGCCCGGACAGGGGGGGAATGAGCAGTTCTTC.